Presented here are 12 T cell receptor beta chains from one specimen sequenced in a study of spatial heterogeneity in lung cancer. Time point reported: blood at routine non-recurrence follow-up after resection. TCRdb re-called the 5' RACE reads through MiXCR, storing one row per CDR3 protein. Among around 98,000 distinct CDR3 sequences, roughly a fifth were seen once, and the ten largest hold around a fifth. The sequences come from PBMCs, collected at follow-up. Source of these receptors: a male donor with early-stage non-small cell lung cancer.

In its sample, this clonotype was seen many times. The DNA for the CDR3 is TGTGCCAGCAGCAACGTTTACGGACGAGGGAGCTCCTACAATGAGCAGTTCTTC. It specifies CASSNVYGRGSSYNEQFF. V usage is TRBV11-2 and J usage is TRBJ2-1; TRBD2 might be the D (5 bases). Germline CDR1 reads SGHAT; CDR2 reads FQNNGV. CDR3 length: 18 amino acids. V was cut by 5 bases and J by 0 bases, with 20 bases left in between.

This clonotype was observed a few times. The chain links TRBV13 to TRBJ2-2; weak D call: TRBD2 (6 bases). The CDR3 contains 19 residues. Germline V gives CDR1 PRHDT, CDR2 FYEKMQ (reference sequence). The V end lost 2 bases, the J end lost 0 bases, and 19 bases lay between the germline ends. The CDR3 DNA is TGTGCCAGCAGCTTAACCCCCTTTTTGCGGGGTTCGAACACCGGGGAGCTGTTTTTT. Encoded protein: CASSLTPFLRGSNTGELFF.

The chain is built from TRBV20-1 and TRBJ1-6; 7 bases fit TRBD1. Germline lookup yields CDR1 DFQATT and CDR2 SNEGSKA (reference sequence). CDR3 length: 14 residues. With 6 bases clipped from V and 5 bases from J, the junction kept 7 bases outside the gene matches. CDR3 residues: CSAGTANNNSPLHF. DNA of the CDR3: TGCAGTGCGGGGACAGCTAATAATAATTCACCCCTCCACTTT.

The table lists this clonotype with a few counts. The chain combines TRBV11-2 with TRBJ2-7; TRBD1 matches at 9 bases. CDR1 and CDR2 (germline): SGHAT, FQNNGV. J gave up 6 bases and V 6 bases, and 12 bases lay outside the gene matches. The CDR3 extends over 15 amino acids. The CDR3 sequence: CASSIAGTGFSEQYV. The CDR3 nucleotides are TGTGCCAGCAGTATCGCCGGGACAGGGTTTTCCGAGCAGTACGTC.

The V and J genes are TRBV4-1 and TRBJ2-2; no clear D. V lost 0 bases to trimming and J lost 6 bases, with 8 bases between them. This CDR3 has 14 amino acids. Germline V CDR1 and CDR2: MGHRA, YSYEKL. The CDR3 coding sequence is TGCGCCAGCAGCCAAGATAGGGTTTCCGGGGAGCTGTTTTTT. Residues: CASSQDRVSGELFF.

With respect to this clonotype: The junction does not match germline at one end; this may be a read error. The gene calls are TRBV7-8 and TRBJ1-1; D uncertain. This CDR3 comprises 13 residues. Per the germline V gene, CDR1 is SGHVS and CDR2 is FQNEAQ. In DNA form, the CDR3 reads TGTGTCAGCAGCCCGCACGTGAACACTGAAGCTTTCTTT. Protein product: CVSSPHVNTEAFF. The full variable domain, its missing parts supplied by reference TRBV7-8 and TRBJ1-1, is GAGVSQSPRYKVAKRGQDVALRCDPISGHVSLFWYQQALGQGPEFLTYFQNEAQLDKSGLPSDRFFAERPEGSVSTLKIQRTQQEDSAVYLCVSSPHVNTEAFFGQGTRLTVV.

In this sample, this clonotype turned up a few times. The chain recombines TRBV12-3 or TRBV12-4 with TRBJ2-1; 9 positions match TRBD1. The trim removed 5 bases at V and 4 bases at J, leaving 6 bases unmatched. The CDR3 covers 15 residues. The CDR3, as DNA: TGTGCCAGCAGTCCCCAGACAGGGGGGTACAATGAGCAGTTCTTC. It translates to CASSPQTGGYNEQFF.

V and J are TRBV6-5 and TRBJ1-3; 11 bases match TRBD1. Germline lookup yields CDR1 MNHEY and CDR2 SVGAGI. The CDR3 runs 16 residues. Unmatched junction bases numbered 2, after V lost 0 bases and J lost 4 bases. The CDR3 sequence is CASSYSDRGPGNTIYF. DNA of the CDR3: TGTGCCAGCAGTTACTCGGACAGGGGGCCAGGAAACACCATATATTTT.

This clonotype was counted only a few times. The chain has TRBV6-6 and TRBJ1-1; D call uncertain. The V and J ends lost 6 bases and 1 base respectively, with 9 bases between them. CDR1 is MNHNY, CDR2 SVGAGI, per germline (reference sequence). The CDR3 spans 13 residues. CDR3 amino acids: CASRSGGNTEAFF. The CDR3 DNA follows: TGTGCCAGCAGATCGGGAGGGAACACTGAAGCTTTCTTT.

This clonotype appeared a few times. V is TRBV4-1 and J is TRBJ2-7; 8 bases agree with TRBD2. Per the germline V gene, CDR1 is MGHRA and CDR2 is YSYEKL. The CDR3 length is 14 residues. Trimming took 2 bases from V and 3 from J; bases not matched to a gene: 3. The CDR3 region is CASSQQLAVYEQYF. The DNA for the CDR3 is TGCGCCAGCAGCCAACAACTAGCGGTCTACGAGCAGTACTTC.

This clonotype has a handful of counts. CDR3 residues: CATSRDPGDQETQYF. CDR3 DNA: TGTGCCACCAGCAGAGATCCAGGGGACCAAGAGACCCAGTACTTC. V is TRBV15 and J is TRBJ2-5, with D possibly TRBD1 on 6 matching bases. Germline CDR1 reads LNHNV; CDR2 reads YYDKDF (reference sequence). V lost 0 bases and J 0 bases, leaving 8 bases between the germline ends. This CDR3 spans 15 amino acids.

The chain combines TRBV6-6 with TRBJ1-2; 8 positions agree with TRBD1. The CDR3 is 19 residues long. CDR1 and CDR2 from the germline V gene are MNHNY and SVGAGI (reference sequence). Trimming at V came to 0 bases and at J to 10 bases, leaving 22 bases not matched to a gene. The chain's CDR3 is CASSYSTGATRQGPSYYTF. CDR3 sequence (DNA): TGTGCCAGCAGTTACTCGACAGGGGCCACCCGCCAGGGCCCTAGTTACTACACCTTC.